A single sample gave rise to the 21 T cell receptor beta chains below, sequenced in a study of T cells in Graves' hyperthyroidism and ophthalmopathy. Amplified TCR beta CDR3 regions came from RNA transcripts. RT-PCR in the first round (using the HTBI primer set) targeted the TCR CDR3. TCRdb recomputed calls from the multiplex PCR reads with MiXCR, one row per CDR3 protein. The table includes about 350,000 distinct CDR3 sequences, approximately 15% detected once. Sequences were obtained from blood. These receptors all come from a woman in her thirties with Graves' hyperthyroidism.

This clonotype was detected many times. J is TRBJ2-3 and V is TRBV11-2; maybe TRBD1 (5 bases). V was cut by 0 bases and J by 5 bases, with 9 bases left in between. This CDR3 spans 14 amino acids. From germline, CDR1 is SGHAT and CDR2 FQNNGV. The CDR3 DNA is TGTGCCAGCAGCTTAGAGCCAGGGATAGATACGCAGTATTTT. Its protein product is CASSLEPGIDTQYF.

This chain links TRBV5-4 with TRBJ1-4; D unclear. V was clipped by 0 bases and J by 0 bases, with 6 bases between them. Germline CDR1 SGHNT, CDR2 YYREEE (reference sequence). The CDR3 spans 15 residues. CDR3 DNA sequence: TGTGCCAGCAGCTTGGGGATTTCAACTAATGAAAAACTGTTTTTT. Translating gives CASSLGISTNEKLFF.

This clonotype has a handful of counts. The V and J genes are TRBV5-4 and TRBJ2-7, with 8 bases aligning to TRBD1. The CDR3 is 14 amino acids. The trim removed 3 bases at V and 7 bases at J, leaving 9 bases unmatched. Germline V gene lookup returns CDR1 SGHNT and CDR2 YYREEE (reference sequence). DNA for the CDR3: TGTGCCAGCAGCTGGAGACAGGGGACGGGAGAGCAGTACTTC. It codes for CASSWRQGTGEQYF. Full variable domain (outside the CDR3, taken from reference TRBV5-4 and TRBJ2-7): ETGVTQSPTHLIKTRGQQVTLRCSSQSGHNTVSWYQQALGQGPQFIFQYYREEENGRGNFPPRFSGLQFPNYSSELNVNALELDDSALYLCASSWRQGTGEQYFGPGTRLTVT.

The chain joins TRBV9 to TRBJ1-2, with D tentatively TRBD1 (5 bases). Germline CDR1 reads SGDLS; CDR2 reads YYNGEE. V was trimmed by 4 bases and J by 7 bases, leaving 20 bases between them. The CDR3 consists of 15 residues. The CDR3 bases are TGTGCCAGCAGCACCCGAGAGGGACTTGGGAGTGGCTACACCTTC. Protein product: CASSTREGLGSGYTF.

The gene calls are TRBV6-2 or TRBV6-3 and TRBJ2-2; D ambiguous. The CDR3 is made up of 14 amino acids. The germline V gene has CDR1 MNHEY and CDR2 SVGEGT. V gave up 0 bases and J gave up 5 bases, with 7 bases separating them. This CDR3 reads CASSYSETTGELFF. The DNA for the CDR3 is TGTGCCAGCAGTTACTCGGAAACTACCGGGGAGCTGTTTTTT.

In this sample, this clonotype turned up many times. This chain joins TRBV7-3 and TRBJ2-7; D perhaps matches TRBD2 (6 bases). Germline CDR1 and CDR2: SGHTA and FQGTGA. The CDR3 is 14 residues long. Trimming stripped 3 bases from V and 6 bases from J, with 15 bases between. The CDR3 loop reads CASSLGPGTGEQYF. The CDR3 DNA reads as TGTGCCAGCAGCTTGGGACCCGGGACTGGCGAGCAGTACTTC.

This clonotype was seen at least ten times. The CDR3: CSVALAGAGYEQYF. CDR3 nucleotide sequence: TGCAGCGTTGCCTTAGCGGGAGCAGGGTACGAGCAGTACTTC. The gene calls are TRBV29-1 and TRBJ2-7; 9 nucleotides align to TRBD2. This CDR3 has 14 amino acids. Per the germline V gene, CDR1 is SQVTM and CDR2 is ANQGSEA. With V trimmed by 4 bases and J by 4 bases, 8 bases remained unmatched.

The sample holds many counts of this clonotype. This chain uses TRBV28 with TRBJ1-5; no reliable D call. This CDR3 is built from 19 residues. Per the germline V gene, CDR1 is MDHEN and CDR2 is SYDVKM. The V end lost 6 bases, the J end lost 1 base, and 25 bases lay between the germline ends. CDR3: CASSPLEGWGSRSNQPQHF. DNA of the CDR3: TGTGCCAGCAGCCCCCTTGAGGGTTGGGGATCCAGAAGCAATCAGCCCCAGCATTTT.

The chain links TRBV3-1 to TRBJ1-2; unclear D gene. The V gene lost 0 bases and the J gene lost 2 bases, with 1 base spanning the gap. From germline, CDR1 is LGHDT and CDR2 YNNKEL (reference sequence). The CDR3 covers 12 residues. CDR3 residues: CASSQENYGYTF. The CDR3 bases are TGTGCCAGCAGCCAAGAAAACTATGGCTACACCTTC.

This clonotype was seen at least ten times. The chain joins TRBV6-1 to TRBJ1-4, with D tentatively TRBD1 (5 bases). The CDR3 runs 13 residues. Trimming took 8 bases from V and 8 from J, leaving 15 bases between them. Germline-derived CDR1 and CDR2 are MNHNS and SASEGT. In nucleotides, the CDR3 is TGTGCCAGCTCGGGGCAGATTCGAGAAAAACTGTTTTTT. Protein product: CASSGQIREKLFF.

This sequence joins TRBV5-1 and TRBJ1-1, with TRBD1 identical over 7 bases. Trimming removed 4 bases from V and 0 bases from J; junction bases left unmatched: 15. Germline V lookup: CDR1 SGHRS, CDR2 YFSETQ. This CDR3 has 18 amino acids. CDR3 in DNA: TGCGCCAGCAGCCGATCCACAGGGGCGAGGAAAATGAACACTGAAGCTTTCTTT. Encoded protein: CASSRSTGARKMNTEAFF.

The chain couples TRBV30 to TRBJ1-2; TRBD1 agrees at 7 bases. With V trimmed by 3 bases and J by 4 bases, 5 bases remained unmatched. Germline CDR1 reads GTSNPN; CDR2 reads SVGIG (reference sequence). The CDR3 consists of 13 residues. The CDR3 DNA follows: TGTGCCTGGAGGGACAGGAGCTTCTATGGCTACACCTTC. Amino acid sequence: CAWRDRSFYGYTF.

This clonotype was seen a few times. The chain couples TRBV19 to TRBJ2-1; 7 bases agree with TRBD2. This CDR3 region has 18 residues. Germline V lookup: CDR1 LNHDA, CDR2 SQIVND (reference sequence). V was clipped by 3 bases and J by 0 bases; unmatched bases: 11. The CDR3 nucleotides are TGTGCCAGTAGTATGAGGGCGCTAGGCGGGAGCTCCTACAATGAGCAGTTCTTC. This codes for CASSMRALGGSSYNEQFF.

This clonotype was seen ten or more times. The chain links TRBV20-1 to TRBJ2-7; 12 bases map to TRBD2. Germline values: CDR1 DFQATT, CDR2 SNEGSKA (reference sequence). Unmatched junction bases numbered 9, after V lost 6 bases and J lost 6 bases. This CDR3 has 14 residues. The CDR3 DNA sequence: TGCAGTGCAACTGGGACTAGCGGGCTCGGCGAGCAGTACTTC. Protein product: CSATGTSGLGEQYF.

This clonotype was observed at least ten times. V gene TRBV30 combines with J gene TRBJ2-2, with D hard to call. V lost 0 bases and J lost 7, with 9 bases in between. The CDR3 has 13 amino acids. Germline CDR1 GTSNPN, CDR2 SVGIG (reference sequence). The CDR3 nucleotides are TGTGCCTGGAGTGTCCAGGCCGGCGGGGAGCTGTTTTTT. Translating it yields CAWSVQAGGELFF.

The V and J genes are TRBV30 and TRBJ2-1, with D possibly being TRBD2 (6 bases). V lost 0 bases, J lost 1 base, and 16 bases lay in between. The CDR3 is 17 amino acids. Per the germline V gene, CDR1 is GTSNPN and CDR2 is SVGIG (reference sequence). The CDR3 DNA reads as TGTGCCTGGAGTGTACTTGTAACTAGCAGATCCTACAATGAGCAGTTCTTC. Translating it yields CAWSVLVTSRSYNEQFF.

This clonotype was recorded a few times. This sequence joins TRBV27 and TRBJ2-3; TRBD2 matches 7 bases. This CDR3 is built from 17 residues. Germline lookup yields CDR1 MNHEY and CDR2 SMNVEV (reference sequence). V dropped 4 bases and J dropped 6; count of bases not matched to a gene: 16. The CDR3 nucleotides are TGTGCCAGCAGTTCCCCGGAAAGGGAGGGCCGGTCCGATACGCAGTATTTT. Its translation: CASSSPEREGRSDTQYF.

This clonotype showed up many times. The rearrangement uses TRBV20-1 and TRBJ1-1; tentative D call: TRBD1 (6 bases). V was clipped by 2 bases and J by 10 bases, with 14 bases between them. There are 12 residues in the CDR3. Germline V gene data show CDR1 as DFQATT and CDR2 as SNEGSKA (reference sequence). CDR3 bases: TGCAGTGCTAGACCCACAGGGATTAGAGCTTTCTTT. It codes for CSARPTGIRAFF.

This clonotype was detected many times. The chain links TRBV20-1 to TRBJ2-4, with D possibly being TRBD1 (6 bases). This CDR3 is built from 17 residues. Trimming removed 4 bases at V and 0 bases at J, with 19 bases between. Germline loops: CDR1 DFQATT, CDR2 SNEGSKA (reference sequence). CDR3: CSATTGDRFLAKNIQYF. CDR3 bases: TGCAGTGCTACCACCGGAGACAGGTTCCTAGCCAAAAACATTCAGTACTTC.

This clonotype came up many times. V is TRBV20-1 and J is TRBJ2-7; D remains unclear. This CDR3 has 12 amino acids. Trimming removed 2 bases at V and 0 bases at J, with 5 bases between. Germline V gene data show CDR1 as DFQATT and CDR2 as SNEGSKA (reference sequence). The CDR3 DNA follows: TGCAGTGCTAGATTACCCTCCTACGAGCAGTACTTC. Translating it yields CSARLPSYEQYF.

This clonotype was detected only a few times. This chain joins TRBV28 and TRBJ2-7; 11 bases are a match to TRBD2. The CDR3 consists of 16 residues. Germline CDR1 and CDR2: MDHEN and SYDVKM. V dropped 6 bases and J dropped 0; count of bases not matched to a gene: 7. Here the CDR3 DNA reads TGTGCCAGCAGCCTAGCGGGAGGTTCCAGCTCCTACGAGCAGTACTTC. Its protein is CASSLAGGSSSYEQYF.